Shown below are 24 T cell receptor beta chains from a single sample sequenced in a study of control samples from healthy donors and cancer patients. The assay was immunoSEQ multiplex PCR, and TCRdb's table has in-frame clones only and misses some. This table has about 100,000 clones, about 82% appearing once. The sequencing sample was made of blood. The receptor set was obtained from a man aged 25-45 years in good health.

This rearrangement joins TRBV29-1 to TRBJ2-7, with D hard to call. Germline V CDR1 and CDR2: SQVTM, ANQGSEA. This CDR3 has 11 residues. Trimming removed 3 bases at V and 5 bases at J, with 8 bases between. CDR3 DNA sequence: TGCAGCGTTGACGATTTTAACGAGCAGTACTTC. As protein: CSVDDFNEQYF.

The gene calls are TRBV6-5 and TRBJ1-4, with 9 bases fitting TRBD1. CDR1 is MNHEY and CDR2 is SVGAGI in the germline V gene. V trimming: 6 bases; J trimming: 5 bases; junction bases outside the gene matches: 4. This CDR3 contains 14 residues. The chain's CDR3 is CASSSGTGNEKLFF. In DNA form, the CDR3 reads TGTGCCAGCAGCTCCGGGACAGGGAATGAAAAACTGTTTTTT.

The chain uses TRBV5-1 and TRBJ1-2; D is unresolved. V was pared by 0 bases and J by 8 bases, with 11 bases between. The CDR3 extends over 13 amino acids. Germline V lookup: CDR1 SGHRS, CDR2 YFSETQ. The CDR3 DNA follows: TGCGCCAGCAGCTTGGACAGTCTGGGAGGCTACACCTTC. It encodes CASSLDSLGGYTF. The variable domain in full, with the rest retrieved from reference TRBV5-1 and TRBJ1-2, is KAGVTQTPRYLIKTRGQQVTLSCSPISGHRSVSWYQQTPGQGLQFLFEYFSETQRNKGNFPGRFSGRQFSNSRSEMNVSTLELGDSALYLCASSLDSLGGYTFGSGTRLTVV.

The chain is built from TRBV12-5 and TRBJ2-3; no definite D call. This CDR3 is built from 11 residues. Germline assignment: CDR1 LGHNT and CDR2 FRNRAP. The ends were cut back, 6 bases at V and 6 bases at J, with 7 bases in the middle. This CDR3 reads CASGVGDTQYF. In nucleotides, the CDR3 is TGTGCTAGTGGAGTAGGGGATACGCAGTATTTT.

This chain links TRBV30 with TRBJ2-3; no reliable D call. The germline gives CDR1 GTSNPN, CDR2 SVGIG (reference sequence). The CDR3 totals 13 residues. V lost 0 bases and J lost 2, with 6 bases in between. The CDR3 DNA reads as TGTGCCTGGAGTGTACATCTCACAGATACGCAGTATTTT. Translation gives CAWSVHLTDTQYF.

The chain has TRBV19 and TRBJ2-2; D possibly corresponds to TRBD2 (7 bases). The germline V and J ends were trimmed by 6 bases and 9 bases, with 17 bases remaining between them. CDR1 LNHDA and CDR2 SQIVND come from the germline V gene (reference sequence). This CDR3 comprises 14 residues. The CDR3 DNA is TGTGCCAGTAGCCCCCAATCGGGGGGCAGGGAGCTGTTTTTT. It yields the protein CASSPQSGGRELFF. Complete variable domain (other parts from reference TRBV19 and TRBJ2-2): DGGITQSPKYLFRKEGQNVTLSCEQNLNHDAMYWYRQDPGQGLRLIYYSQIVNDFQKGDIAEGYSVSREKKESFPLTVTSAQKNPTAFYLCASSPQSGGRELFFGEGSRLTVL.

The chain recombines TRBV6-5 with TRBJ2-2; D possibly corresponds to TRBD1 (5 bases). Germline V CDR1 and CDR2: MNHEY, SVGAGI. V was pared by 6 bases and J by 5 bases, with 10 bases between. The CDR3 is 13 amino acids. CDR3 region: CASSSYRTGELFF. The CDR3 nucleotides read TGTGCCAGCAGCTCGTACAGGACCGGGGAGCTGTTTTTT.

The chain carries TRBV11-2 and TRBJ2-1; 9 bases match TRBD1. The germline CDR1 and CDR2 sequences are SGHAT and FQNNGV. The CDR3 is 15 amino acids. V shed 1 base, J shed 2 bases, and the junction held 0 bases outside the gene matches. The CDR3 loop reads CASSLGTGAYNEQFF. CDR3 in DNA: TGTGCCAGCAGCTTAGGGACAGGGGCCTACAATGAGCAGTTCTTC.

On this clone itself: At the DNA level, this CDR3 is encoded by other sequences in the same sample as well. CDR3 sequence: CASSLGRGYTF. The CDR3 coding sequence is TGTGCCAGCAGTTTGGGCAGGGGCTACACCTTC. V usage is TRBV12-3 or TRBV12-4 and J usage is TRBJ1-2; no clear D. CDR3 length: 11 amino acids. Trimming left V 3 bases short and J 8 bases short, with 7 bases between.

This rearrangement joins TRBV6-5 to TRBJ2-7; D assignment may be TRBD1 or TRBD2 (5 bases each). V dropped 7 bases and J dropped 3 bases, with 13 bases sitting between them. Germline-derived CDR1 and CDR2 are MNHEY and SVGAGI. The CDR3 covers 13 residues. CDR3: CASNRDALYEQYF. CDR3 nucleotide sequence: TGTGCCAGCAACCGGGACGCCCTCTACGAGCAGTACTTC.

The V gene is TRBV7-7, the J gene TRBJ2-1, with 9 bases that match TRBD2. V lost 4 bases, J lost 6 bases, and 7 bases stayed unmatched. CDR1 and CDR2 from the germline V gene are SSHAT and FNYEAQ (reference sequence). This CDR3 contains 15 residues. The CDR3 region has the DNA TGTGCCAGCAGCTCAGGACTAGCGTTCGGCAATGAGCAGTTCTTC. As protein: CASSSGLAFGNEQFF.

The DNA for the CDR3 is TGTGCCAGCAGTGCGGGACTCTTCACAGATACGCAGTATTTT. It specifies CASSAGLFTDTQYF. The chain has TRBV2 and TRBJ2-3, with D perhaps TRBD2 (6 bases). Germline V CDR1 and CDR2: SNHLY, FYNNEI. The CDR3 loop spans 14 amino acids. Between the trimmed V and J ends, which lost 4 bases and 2 bases, there was a span of 10 bases.

The chain recombines TRBV27 with TRBJ2-4; no reliable D call. Germline V CDR1 and CDR2: MNHEY, SMNVEV (reference sequence). CDR3 length equals 16 residues. Trimming took 5 bases from V and 4 from J, leaving 18 bases between them. CDR3 loop: CASSTGLPTGKNIQYF. CDR3 coding DNA: TGTGCCAGCAGTACCGGGCTACCAACTGGTAAAAACATTCAGTACTTC.

The chain is built from TRBV7-9 and TRBJ1-2, with D unresolved. The CDR3 covers 14 residues. The germline V gene encodes CDR1 SEHNR and CDR2 FQNEAQ (reference sequence). Trimming pared 0 bases from V and 4 bases from J, leaving 9 bases between. The CDR3 protein is CASSLAGIIYGYTF. CDR3 DNA sequence: TGTGCCAGCAGCTTAGCGGGGATAATCTATGGCTACACCTTC.

The V gene is TRBV25-1, the J gene TRBJ2-4; D remains unclear. Looked up from germline, CDR1 is MGHDK and CDR2 is SYGVNS. Trimming removed 2 bases from V and 4 bases from J, with 12 bases in between. This CDR3 region has 15 residues. In DNA form, the CDR3 reads TGTGCCAGCAGTGAACCGGGCGATTTTAAAAACATTCAGTACTTC. It encodes CASSEPGDFKNIQYF.

The V call is TRBV5-6, the J call TRBJ1-1; D might be TRBD1 (6 bases). V was trimmed by 2 bases and J by 5 bases, leaving 10 bases between them. Germline values: CDR1 SGHDT, CDR2 YYEEEE. The CDR3 is 13 amino acids. The CDR3 loop is CASSLNRVTEAFF. The DNA of the CDR3 is TGTGCCAGCAGCTTAAACAGGGTGACTGAAGCTTTCTTT.

The CDR3, as DNA: TGTGCCAGCAGCTGGGGGGCCACTCCCTCCTATGGCTACACCTTC. Encoded protein: CASSWGATPSYGYTF. The chain joins TRBV5-6 to TRBJ1-2; tentatively, D is TRBD1 (6 bases). The CDR3 runs 15 residues. The germline V gene has CDR1 SGHDT and CDR2 YYEEEE. The germline V and J ends were trimmed by 3 bases and 4 bases, with 16 bases remaining between them.

The V gene is TRBV19, the J gene TRBJ2-2; D gene unclear. This CDR3 contains 15 residues. Trimming removed 1 base from V and 0 bases from J, with 6 bases in between. The germline V gene encodes CDR1 LNHDA and CDR2 SQIVND (reference sequence). The CDR3 region is CASSIAAANTGELFF. The DNA of the CDR3 is TGTGCCAGTAGTATAGCTGCGGCGAACACCGGGGAGCTGTTTTTT.

This rearrangement joins TRBV6-1 to TRBJ1-2; TRBD1 might be the D (5 bases). The ends were cut back, 0 bases at V and 1 base at J, with 9 bases in the middle. Germline V gene sequence: CDR1 MNHNS, CDR2 SASEGT. The CDR3 consists of 15 residues. CDR3 coding DNA: TGTGCCAGCAGTGAAGCGGGACTGGATAACTATGGCTACACCTTC. It yields the protein CASSEAGLDNYGYTF.

The chain combines TRBV5-6 with TRBJ2-2; no firm D call. Germline V gene sequence: CDR1 SGHDT, CDR2 YYEEEE. V was pared by 0 bases and J by 6 bases, with 3 bases between. This CDR3 is built from 12 residues. CDR3 protein: CASSLVSGELFF. As DNA, the CDR3 is TGTGCCAGCAGCTTGGTTTCCGGGGAGCTGTTTTTT.

The chain combines TRBV5-1 with TRBJ2-2, with D unclear. In germline, CDR1 is SGHRS, CDR2 YFSETQ. The CDR3 totals 16 residues. Trimming removed 4 bases from V and 0 bases from J, with 13 bases in between. The CDR3 coding sequence is TGCGCCAGCAGCGACGGACGGAAGTCGAACACCGGGGAGCTGTTTTTT. This encodes CASSDGRKSNTGELFF. The full variable domain, in which reference TRBV5-1 and TRBJ2-2 provide the parts outside the CDR3, is KAGVTQTPRYLIKTRGQQVTLSCSPISGHRSVSWYQQTPGQGLQFLFEYFSETQRNKGNFPGRFSGRQFSNSRSEMNVSTLELGDSALYLCASSDGRKSNTGELFFGEGSRLTVL.

The genes are TRBV6-5 and TRBJ1-3; maybe TRBD1 (6 bases). Germline CDR1 is MNHEY and CDR2 is SVGAGI. V was clipped by 0 bases and J by 2 bases, with 8 bases between them. This CDR3 comprises 15 residues. Written as DNA, the CDR3 is TGTGCCAGCAGTTACTCGAAGGGGGCTGGAAACACCATATATTTT. Translated, it gives CASSYSKGAGNTIYF.

The gene calls are TRBV28 and TRBJ2-3; possible D gene TRBD2, 5 bases. The CDR3 covers 22 residues. Germline V gene data show CDR1 as MDHEN and CDR2 as SYDVKM. V was pared by 3 bases and J by 8 bases, with 39 bases between. CDR3 loop: CASSFPNEGFRKRNRQESTQYF. Written as DNA, the CDR3 is TGTGCCAGCAGTTTCCCCAATGAGGGTTTTAGAAAGCGTAATCGTCAAGAAAGTACGCAGTATTTT.

The chain links TRBV30 to TRBJ2-2; 9 bases line up with TRBD1. The germline V gene has CDR1 GTSNPN and CDR2 SVGIG (reference sequence). The CDR3 extends over 13 amino acids. V was clipped by 2 bases and J by 8 bases; unmatched bases: 3. CDR3 DNA sequence: TGTGCCTGGAGTACGGACAGGGGTGGGGAGCTGTTTTTT. The encoded protein is CAWSTDRGGELFF.